Detailed here is one T cell receptor beta chain. The clone's antigen remains unknown. No base-level quality is on record; no much larger clone is a single base apart. Post-treatment primary, local recurrence and metastasis tumors from poor-prognosis patients were used as specimens. The metastasis specimens consisted of frozen osteosarcoma lung metastases that had been resected. TCR beta chain CDR3 regions were immunosequenced with the ImmunoSEQ Assay (Adaptive Biotechnologies). The paper's processing steps were these. TCRB rearrangements, read counts, read proportions and gene usage were exported through the ImmunoSEQ Analyzer platform. T-cell clonality was calculated from productive rearrangements as 1 minus Pielou's evenness. In the clonal space homeostasis analysis, clonotypes were binned as rare, small, medium, large or hyperexpanded (0.01 to 1 of the repertoire). TCR productive clonality was compared across immune clusters C1, C2 and C3 using the Wilcoxon rank sum test. The table was pulled from immuneACCESS by TCRdb, which kept in-frame rearrangements only. Such tables lose some clones; where checked, under half of the loss comes from unresolved V genes, and the rest has no known cause. V and J calls and clone size are as listed in that table; D and trimming were resolved from the DNA. This sample is represented by about 2,800 clones; around 73% of them were singletons. Jointly, the top ten make up approximately 8.7% of the sample.

There are 16 amino acids in the CDR3, from cysteine to phenylalanine inclusive. Just the 48-base CDR3 DNA is kept, in frame starting at base 1. The germline V gene supplies CDR1 MNHEY and CDR2 SVGAGI. This entry is derived from a study of the immune and genomic landscape of osteosarcoma (dated by TCRdb to 2018 to 2021). For the wider study: A total of around 44 pediatric and adult patients with high-grade osteosarcoma made up the overall cohort, and the median age at diagnosis was approximately 25 years (range roughly 5-90). Poor-risk disease was overrepresented in the cohort, as 73% of patients had an unfavorable pathologic response to standard therapy and over 60% had died. Patients in the overall cohort were roughly 60% male, and about 80% presented with localized disease at diagnosis. To define immunogenic potential, the study profiled osteosarcoma specimens using whole genome, RNA and T-cell receptor sequencing along with immunohistochemistry and reverse phase protein arrays. The osteosarcoma immunogenomic landscape was characterized by integrating TCR sequencing results with transcriptome, protein array and immunostaining data. The study aimed to explain the limited clinical activity of immune checkpoint inhibitors in osteosarcoma. Each of a few patients provided two samples from the same tumor site.

On the study overall, not on this receptor specifically: Clonality benchmarks came from external normal skin and healthy peripheral blood data rather than matched normal tissue. Alongside the frozen tumor specimens, matched blood was collected from only a couple of patients. Productive TCR clonality was found to be low overall, with an average of 0.09 and a maximum of 0.3, which suggested limited T-cell clonal expansion. Sample size was not determined by any statistical method, because osteosarcoma is rare and every possible sample was collected. In five cases, a single hyperexpanded clone dominated the repertoire, and each of these five cases had fewer than 100 T-cell clonotypes. TCR productive clonality was greater in the immune-hot C3 cluster than in the cold C1 cluster, although TCR productive clonality remained low overall.

The clonotype was recovered from a woman aged 18-30 years with osteosarcoma. The age is the age at diagnosis. The sequence joins TRBV6-5 to TRBJ2-5; matching of 6 bases hints at TRBD1 as the D gene. The DNA matches TRBJ2-7 better at its end, which makes the J call doubtful. The sequenced material came from metastatic tumor tissue from the lung. In the paper's terms, the cell subset or site label means: lung metastasis of osteosarcoma. The DNA sequence reads TGTGCCAGCAGTTACTCGATACAGGGAGAGTCCTACGAGCAGTACTTC. This translates into CASSYSIQGESYEQYF.